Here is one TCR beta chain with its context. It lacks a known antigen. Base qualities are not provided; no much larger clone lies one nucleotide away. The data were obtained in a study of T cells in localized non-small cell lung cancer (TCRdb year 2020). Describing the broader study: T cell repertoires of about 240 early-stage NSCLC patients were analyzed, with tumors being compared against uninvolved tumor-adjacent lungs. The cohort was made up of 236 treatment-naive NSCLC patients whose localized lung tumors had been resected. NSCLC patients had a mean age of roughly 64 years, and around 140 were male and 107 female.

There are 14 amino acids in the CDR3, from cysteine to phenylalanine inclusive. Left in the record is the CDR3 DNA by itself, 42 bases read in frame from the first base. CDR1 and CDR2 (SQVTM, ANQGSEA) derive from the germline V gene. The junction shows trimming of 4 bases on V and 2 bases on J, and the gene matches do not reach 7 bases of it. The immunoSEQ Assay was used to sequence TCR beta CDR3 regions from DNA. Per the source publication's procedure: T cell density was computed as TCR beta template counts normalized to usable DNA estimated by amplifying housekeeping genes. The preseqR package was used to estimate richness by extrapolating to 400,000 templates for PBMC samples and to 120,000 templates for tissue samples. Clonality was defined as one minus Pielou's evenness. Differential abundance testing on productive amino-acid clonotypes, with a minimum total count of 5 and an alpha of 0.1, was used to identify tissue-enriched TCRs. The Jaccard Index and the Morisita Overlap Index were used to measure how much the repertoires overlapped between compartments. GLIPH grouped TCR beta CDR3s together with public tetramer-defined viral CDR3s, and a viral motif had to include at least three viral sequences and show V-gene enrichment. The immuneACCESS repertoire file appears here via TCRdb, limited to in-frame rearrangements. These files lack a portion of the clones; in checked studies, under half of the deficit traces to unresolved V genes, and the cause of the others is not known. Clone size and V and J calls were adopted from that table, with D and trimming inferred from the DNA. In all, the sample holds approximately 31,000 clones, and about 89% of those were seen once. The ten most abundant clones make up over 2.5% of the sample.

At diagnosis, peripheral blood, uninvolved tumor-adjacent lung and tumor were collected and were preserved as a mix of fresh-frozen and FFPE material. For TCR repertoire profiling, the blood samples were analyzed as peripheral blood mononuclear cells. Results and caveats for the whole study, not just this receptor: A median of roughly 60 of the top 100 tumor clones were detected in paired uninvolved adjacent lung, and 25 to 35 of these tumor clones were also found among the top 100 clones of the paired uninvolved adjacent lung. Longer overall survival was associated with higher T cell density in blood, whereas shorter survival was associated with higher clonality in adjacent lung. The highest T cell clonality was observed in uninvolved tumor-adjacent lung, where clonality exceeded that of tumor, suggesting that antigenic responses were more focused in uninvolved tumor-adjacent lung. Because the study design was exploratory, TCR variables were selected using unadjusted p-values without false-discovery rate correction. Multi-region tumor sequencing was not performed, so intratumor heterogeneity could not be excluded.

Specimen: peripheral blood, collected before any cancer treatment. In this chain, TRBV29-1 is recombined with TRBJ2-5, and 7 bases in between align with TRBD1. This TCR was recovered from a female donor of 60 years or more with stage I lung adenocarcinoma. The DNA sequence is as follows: TGCAGCGTTGCCGGGACAGACGGACAAGAGACCCAGTACTTC. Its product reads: CSVAGTDGQETQYF.